Below are 21 T cell receptor beta chains sequenced from a single sample in a study of early T cells in non-severe SARS-CoV-2 infection. One entry per CDR3 protein, called by TCRdb with MiXCR from the 5' RACE reads. The table lists 40,000 to 45,000 distinct CDR3 sequences, about 5.9% of them singletons. The material sequenced was whole blood, taken at baseline. All receptors come from an adult who was a healthcare worker with PCR-confirmed SARS-CoV-2 infection or an uninfected control (not recorded which).

The rearrangement joins TRBV5-4 to TRBJ2-3, with 11 bases lining up with TRBD2. Trimming took 1 base from V and 5 from J; bases not matched to a gene: 6. The CDR3 length is 16 residues. The germline gives CDR1 SGHNT, CDR2 YYREEE (reference sequence). CDR3 region: CASSLLAGGQRDTQYF. Here the CDR3 DNA reads TGTGCCAGCAGCTTGTTAGCGGGGGGGCAGAGAGATACGCAGTATTTT.

This clonotype appeared many times. V usage is TRBV11-2 and J usage is TRBJ2-1; 8 bases match TRBD1. The CDR3 contains 16 residues. Per germline, CDR1 SGHAT and CDR2 FQNNGV. The V segment lost 4 bases and the J segment 3 bases; nucleotides outside the gene matches: 8. CDR3 nucleotide sequence: TGTGCCAGCAGCTCCCGGACAGGGAAAGACTACAATGAGCAGTTCTTC. Its protein product is CASSSRTGKDYNEQFF.

This clonotype was observed at least ten times. The chain is built from TRBV29-1 and TRBJ2-2; unclear D gene. The CDR3 extends over 11 amino acids. From germline, CDR1 is SQVTM and CDR2 ANQGSEA. V was trimmed by 7 bases and J by 5 bases, leaving 8 bases between them. The CDR3, as DNA: TGCAGCGCTTTACTAACCGGGGAGCTGTTTTTT. Translated, it gives CSALLTGELFF.

This clonotype was observed at least ten times. The chain links TRBV7-2 to TRBJ2-1; 11 bases line up with TRBD2. J was trimmed by 4 bases and V by 5 bases; bases with no gene match: 7. CDR3 size: 16 residues. Germline CDR1 SGHTA, CDR2 FQGNSA. The CDR3 loop is CASSTRASGGYNEQFF. DNA for the CDR3: TGTGCCAGCAGCACACGGGCTAGCGGGGGGTACAATGAGCAGTTCTTC.

This clonotype showed up many times. V and J are TRBV19 and TRBJ2-4; 8 nucleotides agree with TRBD2. CDR3 length: 16 amino acids. With V trimmed by 2 bases and J by 6 bases, 9 bases remained unmatched. The germline V gene encodes CDR1 LNHDA and CDR2 SQIVND (reference sequence). The CDR3 nucleotides read TGTGCCAGTAGTATACGGGGGGGATACGGGAGAAACATTCAGTACTTC. It yields the protein CASSIRGGYGRNIQYF.

This clonotype was recorded many times. CDR3 sequence (DNA): TGTGCCAGCAGCGTAGATAAGGGAAACACTGAAGCTTTCTTT. Translation gives CASSVDKGNTEAFF. V is TRBV9 and J is TRBJ1-1; D uncertain. CDR1 SGDLS and CDR2 YYNGEE come from the germline V gene. The CDR3 runs 14 residues. V lost 0 bases to trimming and J lost 2 bases, with 8 bases between them.

This clonotype was picked up many times. The chain recombines TRBV18 with TRBJ1-4, with D maybe TRBD1 (6 bases). This CDR3 comprises 15 residues. Trimming removed 0 bases from V and 5 bases from J, with 10 bases in between. CDR1 and CDR2 from the germline V gene are KGHSH and LQKENI. The CDR3 nucleotides are TGTGCCAGCTCACCACCGGGGACAAGGAATGAAAAACTGTTTTTT. Protein sequence: CASSPPGTRNEKLFF.

This clonotype showed up many times. The chain links TRBV19 to TRBJ2-5; D unresolved. CDR3 length: 15 residues. Trimming stripped 4 bases from V and 2 bases from J, with 14 bases between. The germline V gene encodes CDR1 LNHDA and CDR2 SQIVND (reference sequence). The chain's CDR3 is CASSTHVEQQETQYF. The CDR3 nucleotides read TGTGCCAGTAGTACCCATGTGGAACAGCAAGAGACCCAGTACTTC.

The rearrangement uses TRBV7-9 and TRBJ2-5, with D hard to call. The CDR3 covers 14 residues. Germline V lookup: CDR1 SEHNR, CDR2 FQNEAQ (reference sequence). V dropped 1 base and J dropped 5 bases, with 11 bases sitting between them. The CDR3 DNA reads as TGTGCCAGCAGCTTAGTTTCCGTAGGTGAGACCCAGTACTTC. As protein: CASSLVSVGETQYF.

The chain carries TRBV7-2 and TRBJ2-1; 10 bases are shared with TRBD2. Germline assignment: CDR1 SGHTA and CDR2 FQGNSA. The CDR3 spans 18 residues. Losses at the gene ends were 1 base for V and 2 bases for J; bases not matched to a gene: 8. The CDR3 nucleotides read TGTGCCAGCAGCTTAGTTGGAGCGGGGGGGTTCCCCTACAATGAGCAGTTCTTC. Its protein is CASSLVGAGGFPYNEQFF.

The rearrangement joins TRBV30 to TRBJ1-2; possibly TRBD1 for D (5 bases). Germline lookup yields CDR1 GTSNPN and CDR2 SVGIG (reference sequence). Trimming pared 3 bases from V and 4 bases from J, leaving 12 bases between. The CDR3 extends over 13 amino acids. CDR3 coding DNA: TGTGCCTGGAGGCCAGGGCCTTCCTATGGCTACACCTTC. This encodes CAWRPGPSYGYTF.

This clonotype was recorded at least ten times. The chain joins TRBV5-1 to TRBJ1-4, with D unresolved. V was shortened by 0 bases and J by 8 bases, with 17 bases between the two germline ends. The CDR3 extends over 16 amino acids. Germline V lookup: CDR1 SGHRS, CDR2 YFSETQ. CDR3 DNA: TGCGCCAGCAGCTTGGTTTCGTGGGAAGGAAAGGAAAAACTGTTTTTT. Its translation is CASSLVSWEGKEKLFF.

This clonotype turned up a few times. The chain couples TRBV18 to TRBJ2-3, with 14 bases matching TRBD2. V was pared by 3 bases and J by 5 bases, with 1 base of the junction left unmatched. Germline V gene sequence: CDR1 KGHSH, CDR2 LQKENI. The CDR3 sequence is 15 residues long. CDR3 coding DNA: TGTGCCAGCTCACCGGGACTAGCGGGGGAAGATACGCAGTATTTT. Translating gives CASSPGLAGEDTQYF.

In this sample, this clonotype turned up a few times. The V gene is TRBV7-8, the J gene TRBJ2-5, with D perhaps matching TRBD1 or TRBD2 (5 bases each). Germline values: CDR1 SGHVS, CDR2 FQNEAQ. This CDR3 contains 13 residues. V shed 1 base and J shed 10 bases, with 13 bases lying between them. CDR3 in DNA: TGTGCCAGCAGCTTAGGGGGGTTGAAGGACCAGTACTTC. Residues: CASSLGGLKDQYF.

This clonotype was seen many times. V and J are TRBV20-1 and TRBJ2-5; no reliable D call. Germline V gene sequence: CDR1 DFQATT, CDR2 SNEGSKA (reference sequence). The V gene lost 0 bases and the J gene lost 0 bases, with 14 bases spanning the gap. CDR3 length: 16 amino acids. CDR3: CSARDSARWYQETQYF. DNA for the CDR3: TGCAGTGCTAGAGATTCTGCCCGATGGTACCAAGAGACCCAGTACTTC.

The rearrangement joins TRBV6-1 to TRBJ2-7, with 9 nucleotides matching TRBD1. The V gene end was trimmed by 6 bases and the J gene end by 6 bases; junction bases not matched to a gene: 12. Germline V gives CDR1 MNHNS, CDR2 SASEGT. The CDR3 covers 15 residues. The CDR3 coding sequence is TGTGCCAGCAGGGACCGGGACAGGGTTAATTTCGAGCAGTACTTC. Translated, it gives CASRDRDRVNFEQYF.

The chain uses TRBV28 and TRBJ2-3, with 7 bases aligning to TRBD1. Germline CDR1 and CDR2: MDHEN and SYDVKM. With V trimmed by 4 bases and J by 2 bases, 6 bases remained unmatched. The CDR3 length is 15 residues. CDR3 residues: CASSWAGGTTDTQYF. CDR3 nucleotide sequence: TGTGCCAGCAGTTGGGCAGGGGGTACCACAGATACGCAGTATTTT.

This clonotype showed up many times. This chain joins TRBV29-1 and TRBJ1-4; D gene unclear. The CDR3 extends over 15 amino acids. V lost 1 base and J lost 5, with 14 bases in between. Germline loops: CDR1 SQVTM, CDR2 ANQGSEA. For the CDR3, the DNA is TGCAGCGTTGAAGCTTCCAAGGGTCAGAATGAAAAACTGTTTTTT. Residues: CSVEASKGQNEKLFF.

This chain uses TRBV12-3 or TRBV12-4 with TRBJ2-5; perhaps D is TRBD1 or TRBD2 (6 bases each). Between the trimmed V and J ends, which lost 5 bases and 2 bases, there was a span of 9 bases. There are 13 residues in the CDR3. CDR3 in DNA: TGTGCCAGCAGTGAGGGGGGTCAAGAGACCCAGTACTTC. Protein sequence: CASSEGGQETQYF.

This clonotype showed up many times. The chain is built from TRBV19 and TRBJ2-5; 13 bases map to TRBD2. Germline V gene lookup returns CDR1 LNHDA and CDR2 SQIVND (reference sequence). Trimming removed 5 bases from V and 4 bases from J; junction bases left unmatched: 7. The CDR3 is 16 amino acids. This chain's CDR3 is CASSLTSGGALETQYF. Here the CDR3 DNA reads TGTGCCAGTAGTCTTACTAGCGGGGGGGCCCTAGAGACCCAGTACTTC.

This clonotype was observed many times. This chain uses TRBV7-8 with TRBJ2-3, with 12 nucleotides matching TRBD2. CDR1 and CDR2 (germline): SGHVS, FQNEAQ. The CDR3 covers 18 residues. Trimming removed 4 bases from V and 2 bases from J; junction bases left unmatched: 10. The CDR3 DNA reads TGTGCCAGCAGCTCCCCCTTGACTAGCGGGGGCTTCACAGATACGCAGTATTTT. It encodes CASSSPLTSGGFTDTQYF.